This TCR beta chain stems from a study of radiation and T cells in renal cell carcinoma. Data came from immunoSEQ multiplex PCR; TCRdb stores just in-frame clones and leaves some out. The sample holds 100,000 to 150,000 clones, roughly 85% seen once. Worth noting for this clone: Its antigen is not known.

The trim removed 6 bases at V and 8 bases at J, leaving 11 bases unmatched. CDR3 size: 15 residues. From germline, CDR1 is WNHNN and CDR2 SYGVQD (reference sequence). General study points: Pretreatment tumor biopsies were lacking, so baseline clonotypes are unknown.

Noted time point: baseline pretreatment blood. This sample's treatment: 15 Gy SBRT to primary tumor, nephrectomy 4 weeks later. This renal cell carcinoma was of the clear cell type. This clonotype was obtained from a woman aged 60 to 75 with renal cell carcinoma. The rearrangement links TRBV10-1 to TRBJ2-1; 9 bases are shared with TRBD1. This sample comprised blood, obtained from a patient whose treatment included radiotherapy and nephrectomy. As DNA, the CDR3 is TGCGCCAGCAGCCTCGGGACAGGGTATGTAGATGAGCAGTTCTTC. Translating gives CASSLGTGYVDEQFF.